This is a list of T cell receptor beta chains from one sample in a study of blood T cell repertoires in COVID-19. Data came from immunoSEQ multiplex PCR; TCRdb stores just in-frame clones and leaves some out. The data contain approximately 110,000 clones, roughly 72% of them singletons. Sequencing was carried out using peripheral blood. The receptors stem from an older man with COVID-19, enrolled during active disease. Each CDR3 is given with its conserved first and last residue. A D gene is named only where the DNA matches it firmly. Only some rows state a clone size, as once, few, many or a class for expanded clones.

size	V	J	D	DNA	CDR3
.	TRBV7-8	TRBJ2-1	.	TGTGCCAGCAGCCCGCGTGGTTCAGGGGAATACAATGAGCAGTTCTTC	CASSPRGSGEYNEQFF
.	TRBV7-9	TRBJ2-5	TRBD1	TGTGCCAGCAGCACCCAGGACAGGCCTTACCAAGAGACCCAGTACTTC	CASSTQDRPYQETQYF
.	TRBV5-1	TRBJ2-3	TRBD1	TGCGCCAGCAGCTTGGCCGGGACAGGGGCAGATACGCAGTATTTT	CASSLAGTGADTQYF
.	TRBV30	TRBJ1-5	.	TGTGCCTGGAGCGCCGTACAGGGAGGGGGTCAGCCCCAGCATTTT	CAWSAVQGGGQPQHF
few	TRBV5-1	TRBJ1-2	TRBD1	TGCGCCAGCAGCCCGACCGGGACAGGGGGCCTCTATGGCTACACCTTC	CASSPTGTGGLYGYTF
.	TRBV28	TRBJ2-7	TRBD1	TGTGCCAGCAGTTCCCCAGGGGGTGGGGGCCTCTACGAGCAGTACTTC	CASSSPGGGGLYEQYF
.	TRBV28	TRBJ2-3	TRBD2	TGTGCCAGCAGTTCAGCTAGCGGGAGTGTAGATACGCAGTATTTT	CASSSASGSVDTQYF
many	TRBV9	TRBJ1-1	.	TGTGCCAGCAGCGTAGGACAACTCGGTGACACTGAAGCTTTCTTT	CASSVGQLGDTEAFF
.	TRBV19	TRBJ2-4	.	TGTGCCAGTACCCGGGACAATTCCAAAAACATTCAGTACTTC	CASTRDNSKNIQYF
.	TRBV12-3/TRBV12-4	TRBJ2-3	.	TGTGCCAGCAGTTTAATGTGGGCTACGCAGTATTTT	CASSLMWATQYF
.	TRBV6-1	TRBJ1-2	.	TGTGCCAGCAGTGAAGCGCCAGATCGTAGCTACACCTTC	CASSEAPDRSYTF
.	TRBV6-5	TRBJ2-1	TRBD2	TGTGCCAGCACCCCTAGCGGAAGCTCCTACAATGAGCAGTTCTTC	CASTPSGSSYNEQFF
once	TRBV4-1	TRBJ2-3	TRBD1	TGCGCCAGCAGCCCGGGACAGGGGGACACAGATACGCAGTATTTT	CASSPGQGDTDTQYF
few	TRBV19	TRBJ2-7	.	TGTGCCAGTAGTATCGCGAGGGACTCCTACGAGCAGTACTTC	CASSIARDSYEQYF
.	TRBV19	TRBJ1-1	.	TGTGCCAGTAGAGACCCGAGGAGGAGAAACACTGAAGCTTTCTTT	CASRDPRRRNTEAFF
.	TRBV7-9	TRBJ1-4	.	TGTGCCAGCAGCGACACAGGGAAGACTAATGAAAAACTGTTTTTT	CASSDTGKTNEKLFF
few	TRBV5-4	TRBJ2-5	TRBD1	TGTGCCAGCAGCCTGAGAACCGGGACAGGACAAGAGACCCAGTACTTC	CASSLRTGTGQETQYF
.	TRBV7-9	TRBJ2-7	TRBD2	TGTGCCAGCAGTCCGCTAATCGGACTAGCCGTCTCCTACGAGCAGTACTTC	CASSPLIGLAVSYEQYF
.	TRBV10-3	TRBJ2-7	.	TGTGCCCTACAGGGAACATCCTACGAGCAGTACTTC	CALQGTSYEQYF
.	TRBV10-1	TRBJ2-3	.	TGCGCCAGCAGTGACTTCGCAGGGGAAGGTGGCACAGATACGCAGTATTTT	CASSDFAGEGGTDTQYF
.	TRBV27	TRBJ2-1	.	TGTGCCAGCACCATAGGCGGAACTAGGATGTACAATGAGCAGTTCTTC	CASTIGGTRMYNEQFF
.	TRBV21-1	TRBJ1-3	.	TGTGCCAGCAGCCGTAAATGGACTAAACCGGGAAACACCATATATTTT	CASSRKWTKPGNTIYF
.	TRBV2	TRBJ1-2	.	TGTGCCAGCAGGGTTACCCTAGATGGCTACACCTTC	CASRVTLDGYTF
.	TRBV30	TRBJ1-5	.	TGTGCCTGGAGTGAACTCACGAGCAATCAGCCCCAGCATTTT	CAWSELTSNQPQHF
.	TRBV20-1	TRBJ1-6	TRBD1	TGCAGTGCTAGTCCCGGGACAGGTGATTCACCCCTCCACTTT	CSASPGTGDSPLHF
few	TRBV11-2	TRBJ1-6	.	TGTGCCAGCAGCTCCTTTTCCGAGCGGGCACCCCTCCACTTT	CASSSFSERAPLHF
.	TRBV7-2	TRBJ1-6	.	TGTGCCAGCTCTAAAGTGAGCGGAGAAATCTATAATTCACCCCTCCACTTT	CASSKVSGEIYNSPLHF
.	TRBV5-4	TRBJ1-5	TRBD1	TGTGCCAGCAGCTTAGGGACAGGGGGCGAGAGCAATCAGCCCCAGCATTTT	CASSLGTGGESNQPQHF
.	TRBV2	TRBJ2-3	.	TGTGCCAGCAGAGCTAGCGTACCAGATACGCAGTATTTT	CASRASVPDTQYF
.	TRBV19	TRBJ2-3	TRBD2	TGTGCCAGTAGTAGCCCTAGCGGGAGTTGGGCAGATACGCAGTATTTT	CASSSPSGSWADTQYF
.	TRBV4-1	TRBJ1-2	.	TGCGCCAGCAGCCAAGTACCTGGGGGGGTGAACTATGGCTACACCTTC	CASSQVPGGVNYGYTF
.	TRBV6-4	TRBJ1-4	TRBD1	TGTGCCAGCAGTGTTGGGCAGGGGGCCTCTAATGAAAAACTGTTTTTT	CASSVGQGASNEKLFF
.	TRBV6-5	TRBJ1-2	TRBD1	TGTGCCAGCAGTTTGAGACAGGGGGCGGATGGCTACACCTTC	CASSLRQGADGYTF
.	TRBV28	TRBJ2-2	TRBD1	TGTGCCAGCAGTTGGGGGACAGCGAACACCGGGGAGCTGTTTTTT	CASSWGTANTGELFF
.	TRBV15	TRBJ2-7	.	TGTGCCACCAGCAGAGGGGGCGTGGGGGGAGCCGGCGGGCAGTACTTC	CATSRGGVGGAGGQYF
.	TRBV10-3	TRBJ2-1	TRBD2	TGTGCCATCATTAGCGGGAGCTCCTACAATGAGCAGTTCTTC	CAIISGSSYNEQFF
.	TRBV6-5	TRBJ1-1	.	TGTGCCAGCAGTTTGCAGGGGTTAGCTGAAGCTTTCTTT	CASSLQGLAEAFF
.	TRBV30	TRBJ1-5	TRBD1	TGTGCCTGGGGCACAGGGGTGGGTCAGCCCCAGCATTTT	CAWGTGVGQPQHF
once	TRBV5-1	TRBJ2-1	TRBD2	TGCGCCAGCAGACTTGGACTAGCGGGAGGGGGGCAGTTCTTC	CASRLGLAGGGQFF
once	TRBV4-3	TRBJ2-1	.	TGCGCCAGCAGCCAAGATACTAGTTTCGGCAATGAGCAGTTCTTC	CASSQDTSFGNEQFF
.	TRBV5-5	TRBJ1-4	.	TGTGCCAGCAGCTTGAGTGGTCCGAGAACTAATGAAAAACTGTTTTTT	CASSLSGPRTNEKLFF
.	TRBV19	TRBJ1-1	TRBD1	TGTGCCAGTAGTATCGGAGGGGGCGTCACTGAAGCTTTCTTT	CASSIGGGVTEAFF
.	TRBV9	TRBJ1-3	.	TGTGCCAGCAGCCCCAGGGACTACTCTGGAAACACCATATATTTT	CASSPRDYSGNTIYF
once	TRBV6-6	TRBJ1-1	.	TGTGCCAGCAGTTACGCGGGGGCACGGAACACTGAAGCTTTCTTT	CASSYAGARNTEAFF
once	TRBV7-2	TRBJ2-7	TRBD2	TGTGCCAGCAGCTTAGATCGGGCGGGAGGCTCCTACGAGCAGTACTTC	CASSLDRAGGSYEQYF
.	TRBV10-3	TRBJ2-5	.	TGTGCCATCAGGGAGACGGGCGCCTGGGAGCAGTACTTC	CAIRETGAWEQYF
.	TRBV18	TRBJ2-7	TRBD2	TGTGCCAGCTCACCACCCGGGAGGGCCGGCACCTACGAGCAGTACTTC	CASSPPGRAGTYEQYF
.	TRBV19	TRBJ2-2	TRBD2	TGTGCCAGTAGCCAAGCGGGAGACACCGGGGAGCTGTTTTTT	CASSQAGDTGELFF
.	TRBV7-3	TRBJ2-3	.	TGTGCCAGCAGCGTTACTAGCACAGATACGCAGTATTTT	CASSVTSTDTQYF
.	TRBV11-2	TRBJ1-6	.	TGTGCCAGCAGCTCCGGGGGGGCCCCCTCACCCCTCCACTTT	CASSSGGAPSPLHF
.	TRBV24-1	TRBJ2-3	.	TGTGCCACCAGTGTCGGGGGGCTTGGGGATACGCAGTATTTT	CATSVGGLGDTQYF
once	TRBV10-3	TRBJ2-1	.	TGTGCCATCAGTCTTAGTATTACCTACAATGAGCAGTTCTTC	CAISLSITYNEQFF
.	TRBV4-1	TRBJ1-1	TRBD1	TGCGCCAGCAGCGTGGGACAGCAGAACACTGAAGCTTTCTTT	CASSVGQQNTEAFF
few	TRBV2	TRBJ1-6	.	TGTGCCAGCAGTGACCCGGGGAGCTCCTATAATTCACCCCTCCACTTT	CASSDPGSSYNSPLHF
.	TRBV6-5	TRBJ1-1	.	TGTGCCAGCATTCCCCAGGGGCTGAACACTGAAGCTTTCTTT	CASIPQGLNTEAFF
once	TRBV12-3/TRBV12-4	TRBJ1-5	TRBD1	TGTGCCAGCAGTCAGGGGGGGCCCCAGCATTTT	CASSQGGPQHF
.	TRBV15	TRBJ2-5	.	TGTGCCACCAGCAGAGCGGCAGGGACCCAGTACTTC	CATSRAAGTQYF